This TCR beta chain originates from a study of shared clonotypes between healthy human individuals. Study overall: Samples came from a couple of female and three male donors aged 18 to 49. Plates per donor: three CD4 naive, three CD4 memory, two CD8 naive, one CD8 memory.

Original processing notes: With immunoSEQ giving junction-only sequences and no quality scores, filtering differed. TCRdb's table, derived via immunoSEQ multiplex PCR, lists solely in-frame clones and lacks some. V and J calls and clone size are given by that table; D and trimming were obtained from the DNA. In the table there are 640,000 or so clones, approximately 75% of which are singletons. V was trimmed by 5 bases and J by 7 bases, leaving 12 bases between them. The germline V gene has CDR1 SGHTA and CDR2 FQGNSA. The CDR3 is 13 amino acids. The receptor was derived from a woman aged 30 to 39 in good health. The material sequenced was memory CD4+ T cells sorted from blood. Subset here: CD45RA-negative fraction. The chain carries TRBV7-2 and TRBJ1-5, with unresolved D. The CDR3 sequence: CASSPRRKQPQHF. Here the CDR3 DNA reads TGTGCCAGCAGCCCCCGGAGGAAGCAGCCCCAGCATTTT.